Listed below are T cell receptor beta chains from one sample, sequenced in a study of OX40 agonist ivuxolimab in advanced cancers. Method: immunoSEQ multiplex PCR; TCRdb's copy keeps in-frame clones and lacks some. Counted here are roughly 54,000 clones, approximately 84% occurring once; the ten biggest clones make up 0.95% to 1.5%. The specimen was CD4+ or CD8+ T cells sorted from blood, collected in a trial of the OX40 agonist ivuxolimab. Receptors were obtained from an adult with an advanced solid tumor such as melanoma, head and neck, liver or kidney cancer. CDR3s leave out the opening cysteine and the closing phenylalanine or tryptophan. A D gene is named only where the DNA matches it firmly.

v_call	j_call	d_call	cdr3_aa
TRBV18	TRBJ2-2	TRBD2	ASSPRGDTGELF
TRBV18	TRBJ1-2	NA	ASSPPSPGGYT
TRBV18	TRBJ2-6	NA	ASSPSPDVGGANVLT
TRBV6-1	TRBJ1-5	NA	ASSELGREGNQPQH
TRBV5-4	TRBJ2-7	NA	ASSPGQIYEQY
TRBV21-1	TRBJ1-2	NA	ASSNPPTLYGYT
TRBV28	TRBJ2-3	TRBD2	ASSTSGLAGVVDTQY
TRBV28	TRBJ2-4	NA	ASSLSIGGTKNIQY
TRBV6-1	TRBJ2-3	NA	ASSDGAADTQY
TRBV28	TRBJ2-6	NA	ASSLDRVVSGANVLT
TRBV6-5	TRBJ1-2	NA	ASSYRGQFSYGYT
TRBV7-6	TRBJ2-7	TRBD2	ASSGGGSYEQY
TRBV6-6	TRBJ1-3	NA	AAGVLSGNTIY
TRBV5-6	TRBJ2-3	TRBD2	ASSLNPSGSGDTQY
TRBV18	TRBJ1-3	NA	ASSPGDLGKTASGNTIY
TRBV27	TRBJ1-3	NA	ASSSSNPGRHSGNTIY